The clone carrying this TCR beta chain was counted many times. The antigen is unknown. The sample comes from a study of neurological immune-mediated disorders. Findings and limits, study-wide: Expansion of TCR clones was greatest in HTLV-1-associated myelopathy and smallest in multiple sclerosis, where it fell below that of healthy controls. Expanded clones shared no identical CDR3 amino acid sequences across subjects, which suggested private TCR-beta repertoires in all groups.

The making of cDNA relied on 5'RACE with 10-nucleotide random UMIs. Each sequencing run yielded over 160 million TCR-beta sequences from 15-18 subjects. MiXCR, run by TCRdb on the 5' RACE reads, gives a single entry per CDR3 protein. The sample carries roughly 50,000 distinct CDR3 sequences, roughly 13% recorded once. V lost 8 bases, J lost 1 base, and 9 bases stayed unmatched. The CDR3 is 17 amino acids. As for time point: longitudinal time-point 3. Sequenced input: PBMCs. The genes are TRBV12-3 or TRBV12-4 and TRBJ2-6; 9 nucleotides align to TRBD1. This receptor was obtained from a male donor with HTLV-1-associated myelopathy (HAM/TSP). CDR3 nucleotides: TGTGCCAGCGCCCCGGGACAGGGAAAATCTGGGGCCAACGTCCTGACTTTC. Encoded protein: CASAPGQGKSGANVLTF.